This T cell receptor beta chain was found in a study of blood T cell repertoires in COVID-19. Only in-frame clones appear in the TCRdb table, and some are missing; sequencing was by immunoSEQ multiplex PCR. Of tens of thousands of clones detected, 60% to 80% appear once; the ten largest clones hold 2% to 2.5%. This clone was counted only a few times. This TCR derives from a man aged 70 or older with COVID-19, enrolled during active disease. Specimen: peripheral blood.

The chain's CDR3 is CASSGGAGRYGNTIYF. As DNA, the CDR3 is TGTGCCAGCAGCGGGGGGGCAGGGCGATATGGAAACACCATATATTTT. This chain joins TRBV7-6 and TRBJ1-3; TRBD1 is a possible D gene (6 bases). CDR3 length: 16 amino acids. Trimming cost V 5 bases and J 3 bases, with 17 bases left between them. CDR1 and CDR2 (germline): SGHVS, FNYEAQ.